This T cell receptor (beta chain) was captured in a study of cytomegalovirus exposure and HLA in healthy donors. Study-level points and caveats: It was confirmed in vitro that three of the CMV-associated chains were specific for CMV antigens. Clonal expansion, a later analysis showed, was greater in HLA-associated TCR beta chains than in equally common others.

The PCR made use of 60 Vbeta and 13 Jbeta primers. Per the study methods: In a later analysis, around 10 million of about 80 million unique beta chains occurred in at least two donors. Method: immunoSEQ multiplex PCR; TCRdb's copy keeps in-frame clones and lacks some. The DNA was the basis for D and trimming; V, J and clone size are from that table. The sample lists over 110,000 clones, around 75% occurring once. Trimming left V 4 bases short and J 2 bases short, with 12 bases between. Germline V gives CDR1 LNHNV, CDR2 YYDKDF (reference sequence). The CDR3 runs to 14 residues. Remarks on this clone: The antigen is undetermined.

Sequences were obtained from PBMCs. J is TRBJ2-7 and V is TRBV15, with D perhaps matching TRBD1 (5 bases). This receptor was taken from a female donor in good health and CMV-seronegative. This CDR3 reads CATSTGHDPYEQYF. The CDR3 bases are TGTGCCACCAGCACTGGACACGACCCCTACGAGCAGTACTTC.